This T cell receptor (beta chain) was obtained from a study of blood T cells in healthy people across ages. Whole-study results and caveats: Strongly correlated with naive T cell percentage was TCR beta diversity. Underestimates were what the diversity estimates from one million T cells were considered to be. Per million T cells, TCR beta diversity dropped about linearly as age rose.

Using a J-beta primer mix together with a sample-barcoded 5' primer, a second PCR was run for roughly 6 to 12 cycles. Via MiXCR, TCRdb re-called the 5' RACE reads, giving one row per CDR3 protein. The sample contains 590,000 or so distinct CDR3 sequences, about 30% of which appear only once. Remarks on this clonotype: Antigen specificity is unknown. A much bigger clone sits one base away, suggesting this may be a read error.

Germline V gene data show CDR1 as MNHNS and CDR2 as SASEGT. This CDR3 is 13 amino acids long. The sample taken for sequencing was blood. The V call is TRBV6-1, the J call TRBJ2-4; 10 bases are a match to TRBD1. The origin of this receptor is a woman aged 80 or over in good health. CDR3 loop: CTSRTGGENIQYF. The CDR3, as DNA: TGTACCAGCAGGACAGGGGGGGAAAACATTCAGTACTTC.